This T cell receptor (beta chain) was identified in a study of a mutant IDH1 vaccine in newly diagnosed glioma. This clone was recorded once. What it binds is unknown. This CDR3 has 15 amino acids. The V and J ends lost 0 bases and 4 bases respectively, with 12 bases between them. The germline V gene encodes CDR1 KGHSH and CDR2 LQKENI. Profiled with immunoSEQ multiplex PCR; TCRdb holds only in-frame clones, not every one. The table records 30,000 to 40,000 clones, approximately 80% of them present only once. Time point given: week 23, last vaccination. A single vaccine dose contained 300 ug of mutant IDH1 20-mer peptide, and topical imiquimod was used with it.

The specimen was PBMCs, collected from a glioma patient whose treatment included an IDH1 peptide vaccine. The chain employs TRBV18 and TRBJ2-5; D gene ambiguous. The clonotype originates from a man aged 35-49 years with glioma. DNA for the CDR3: TGTGCCAGCTCACCACCCCCAGCCGCCCGAGAGACCCAGTACTTC. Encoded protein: CASSPPPAARETQYF.